This TCR beta chain was sequenced in a study of blood T cells in healthy people across ages. Primers used in a second PCR of roughly 6 to 11 cycles were a sample-barcoded 5' primer and a J-beta primer mix. MiXCR, run by TCRdb on the 5' RACE reads, gives a single entry per CDR3 protein. The repertoire holds more than 800,000 distinct CDR3 sequences, with less than 50% as singletons. This clonotype was seen a handful of times. The sample consisted of blood. The receptor was derived from a woman in her sixties in good health.

The CDR3 bases are TGTGCCAGCTCAGAGTTGGAGCTCCAGTACTTC. It encodes CASSELELQYF. V and J are TRBV18 and TRBJ2-5; no definite D call. This CDR3 has 11 residues. Trimming cost V 5 bases and J 10 bases, with 11 bases left between them. Germline CDR1 KGHSH, CDR2 LQKENI.